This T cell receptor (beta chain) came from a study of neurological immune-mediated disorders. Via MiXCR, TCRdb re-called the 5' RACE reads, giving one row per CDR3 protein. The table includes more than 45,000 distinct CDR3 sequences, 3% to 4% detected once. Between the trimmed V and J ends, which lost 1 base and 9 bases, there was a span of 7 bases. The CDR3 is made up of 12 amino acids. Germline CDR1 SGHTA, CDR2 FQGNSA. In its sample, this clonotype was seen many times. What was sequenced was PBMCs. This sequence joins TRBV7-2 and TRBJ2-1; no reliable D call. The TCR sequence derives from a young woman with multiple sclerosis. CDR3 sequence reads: CASSLDGPEQFF. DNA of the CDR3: TGTGCCAGCAGCTTAGACGGCCCTGAGCAGTTCTTC.